This T cell receptor (beta chain) was observed in a study of blood T cell repertoires in COVID-19. Whole-study context: There were acute and convalescent COVID-19 samples, and they came from the United States, Italy and Spain. PBMCs, B-cell-depleted T cells, or T cells provided the cDNA or gDNA that made up the material.

Study processing details: By means of reference gene primer amplification, nucleated cell counts were estimated. Here immunoSEQ multiplex PCR was the method, and the copy in TCRdb shows in-frame clones only, minus some. The V and J calls and the clone size are those of that table, but D and trimming were determined from the DNA. The table includes 240,000 or so clones, around 88% detected once. Germline CDR1 reads LNHDA; CDR2 reads SQIVND (reference sequence). The CDR3 has 15 amino acids. Trimming took 3 bases from V and 2 from J, leaving 13 bases between them. The receptor's source is a middle-aged woman with acute COVID-19. The chain has TRBV19 and TRBJ1-2, with D possibly TRBD1 on 5 matching bases. Sequencing input: PBMCs or T cells enriched from blood (not recorded which). As DNA, the CDR3 is TGTGCCAGTAGTATCGGGGGGATAACGAACTATGGCTACACCTTC. Its translation: CASSIGGITNYGYTF.